Included here is one TCR beta chain sequence, with context. Clones were sequenced by immunoSEQ multiplex PCR, and TCRdb holds only the in-frame ones, with some missing. The data contain roughly 50,000 clones, around 96% of them seen just once; the ten biggest clones take up approximately 3.4%. The sample belongs to a study of technical replicates of blood from a handful of donors. This TCR was recovered from a human donor in good health. Some clones in this sample may be carry-over from other donors' samples. The sample consisted of PBMCs.

CDR3 in DNA: TGTGCCAGCAGCGCACACCCAACGACAGGTACGAGTTCACCCCTCCACTTT. Translated: CASSAHPTTGTSSPLHF. The chain links TRBV7-2 to TRBJ1-6, with D possibly matching TRBD1 (6 bases). CDR1 and CDR2 (germline): SGHTA, FQGNSA. Trimming took off 5 bases at V and 9 bases at J, with 23 bases between the two ends. The CDR3 is made up of 17 amino acids. The whole variable domain, remainder taken from reference TRBV7-2 and TRBJ1-6, is GAGVSQSPSNKVTEKGKDVELRCDPISGHTALYWYRQSLGQGLEFLIYFQGNSAPDKSGLPSDRFSAERTGGSVSTLTIQRTQQEDSAVYLCASSAHPTTGTSSPLHFGNGTRLTVT.